The 9 T cell receptor beta chains listed next were all sequenced from one sample in a study of blood T cell repertoires in COVID-19. The protocol was immunoSEQ multiplex PCR, while the TCRdb copy is restricted to in-frame clones and leaves out a portion. This table has about 62,000 clones, 88% appearing once. Specimen: peripheral blood. The receptors originated from a woman aged 55-70 years with acute or convalescent COVID-19.

Written as DNA, the CDR3 is TGTGCCAGTAGTCCCCGAGGGGGACTAGCCTGGTACAATGAGCAGTTCTTC. Translation gives CASSPRGGLAWYNEQFF. The gene calls are TRBV19 and TRBJ2-1; 9 bases are a match to TRBD2. V was clipped by 5 bases and J by 4 bases; unmatched bases: 12. The CDR3 length is 17 residues. The germline V gene encodes CDR1 LNHDA and CDR2 SQIVND (reference sequence).

The chain has TRBV2 and TRBJ1-6; TRBD1 might be the D (6 bases). The CDR3 covers 16 residues. Trimming pared 6 bases from V and 8 bases from J, leaving 20 bases between. Per germline, CDR1 SNHLY and CDR2 FYNNEI. In DNA form, the CDR3 reads TGTGCCAGCAGGGCTATAGGGGCAGGGGCGGATTCACCCCTCCACTTT. Translating gives CASRAIGAGADSPLHF.

This chain connects TRBV6-6 to TRBJ1-1; D unclear. The V and J ends lost 6 bases and 5 bases respectively, with 13 bases between them. The length of the CDR3 is 13 residues. Germline assignment: CDR1 MNHNY and CDR2 SVGAGI (reference sequence). Here the CDR3 reads CASSPIGQTEAFF. The CDR3, as DNA: TGTGCCAGCAGCCCCATTGGTCAGACTGAAGCTTTCTTT.

The V gene is TRBV19, the J gene TRBJ1-5; 9 bases match TRBD1. The V gene end was trimmed by 6 bases and the J gene end by 3 bases; junction bases not matched to a gene: 12. There are 17 residues in the CDR3. From germline, CDR1 is LNHDA and CDR2 SQIVND (reference sequence). Written as DNA, the CDR3 is TGTGCCAGTAGAGGGGGGACAGGGACCAAAATCAATCAGCCCCAGCATTTT. Encoded protein: CASRGGTGTKINQPQHF.

This rearrangement joins TRBV27 to TRBJ1-5, with 10 bases lining up with TRBD1. V trimming: 2 bases; J trimming: 6 bases; junction bases outside the gene matches: 7. The CDR3 has 16 amino acids. CDR1 MNHEY and CDR2 SMNVEV come from the germline V gene (reference sequence). DNA for the CDR3: TGTGCCAGCAGTTTAAGTGACAGGGGGCCGGGTCAGCCCCAGCATTTT. Its translation: CASSLSDRGPGQPQHF.

This sequence joins TRBV7-2 and TRBJ1-2; perhaps TRBD1 as D (5 bases). Germline V gives CDR1 SGHTA, CDR2 FQGNSA. CDR3 length: 16 residues. V gave up 0 bases and J gave up 4 bases, with 15 bases separating them. CDR3 residues: CASSLAGWGLSYGYTF. In DNA form, the CDR3 reads TGTGCCAGCAGCTTAGCGGGCTGGGGCCTATCCTATGGCTACACCTTC.

This clone was picked up a small number of times. CDR3 amino acids: CASSPGTGMIDEQFF. The CDR3 DNA reads TGTGCCAGCTCACCAGGGACAGGGATGATCGATGAGCAGTTCTTC. The rearrangement links TRBV18 to TRBJ2-1, with TRBD1 identical over 9 bases. Per the germline V gene, CDR1 is KGHSH and CDR2 is LQKENI. The trim removed 2 bases at V and 8 bases at J, leaving 7 bases unmatched. The CDR3 spans 15 residues. The full variable domain, completed using reference TRBV18 and TRBJ2-1, is NAGVMQNPRHLVRRRGQEARLRCSPMKGHSHVYWYRQLPEEGLKFMVYLQKENIIDESGMPKERFSAEFPKEGPSILRIQQVVRGDSAAYFCASSPGTGMIDEQFFGPGTRLTVL.

J is TRBJ1-1 and V is TRBV5-1; 10 bases match TRBD1. J was trimmed by 0 bases and V by 4 bases; bases with no gene match: 6. Per germline, CDR1 SGHRS and CDR2 YFSETQ. The CDR3 sequence is 16 residues long. This chain's CDR3 is CASSLGTGALNTEAFF. In nucleotides, the CDR3 is TGCGCCAGCAGCCTCGGGACAGGGGCCCTGAACACTGAAGCTTTCTTT. Together with reference TRBV5-1 and TRBJ1-1, the CDR3 gives the full variable domain: KAGVTQTPRYLIKTRGQQVTLSCSPISGHRSVSWYQQTPGQGLQFLFEYFSETQRNKGNFPGRFSGRQFSNSRSEMNVSTLELGDSALYLCASSLGTGALNTEAFFGQGTRLTVV.

Only one count was recorded for this clone. CDR3 nucleotides: TGCGCCAGCAGCCCAAGGGGGTTGAGAGACACCGGGGAGCTGTTTTTT. Translation: CASSPRGLRDTGELFF. J is TRBJ2-2 and V is TRBV5-1; TRBD1 is a possible D gene (6 bases). Trimming removed 4 bases at V and 3 bases at J, with 16 bases between. The CDR3 is 16 amino acids. Germline CDR1 reads SGHRS; CDR2 reads YFSETQ.